The clone carrying this TCR beta chain appeared once. This sample is drawn from a study of identifying expanded T cells in peripheral blood. V was clipped by 1 base and J by 12 bases; unmatched bases: 12. The CDR3 totals 15 residues. CDR1 is SGHTA and CDR2 is FQGNSA in the germline V gene. Produced via immunoSEQ multiplex PCR; TCRdb's table is partial and in-frame only. The table has about 83,000 clones, approximately 90% seen once. The sequence derives from a person between 18 and 70 years old in good health. The chain couples TRBV7-2 to TRBJ2-1; 7 nucleotides match TRBD2. Sequences were obtained from blood. The CDR3 sequence is CASSLGSGGPLRQFF. CDR3 nucleotides: TGTGCCAGCAGCTTAGGGTCGGGGGGTCCCCTTAGGCAGTTCTTC.